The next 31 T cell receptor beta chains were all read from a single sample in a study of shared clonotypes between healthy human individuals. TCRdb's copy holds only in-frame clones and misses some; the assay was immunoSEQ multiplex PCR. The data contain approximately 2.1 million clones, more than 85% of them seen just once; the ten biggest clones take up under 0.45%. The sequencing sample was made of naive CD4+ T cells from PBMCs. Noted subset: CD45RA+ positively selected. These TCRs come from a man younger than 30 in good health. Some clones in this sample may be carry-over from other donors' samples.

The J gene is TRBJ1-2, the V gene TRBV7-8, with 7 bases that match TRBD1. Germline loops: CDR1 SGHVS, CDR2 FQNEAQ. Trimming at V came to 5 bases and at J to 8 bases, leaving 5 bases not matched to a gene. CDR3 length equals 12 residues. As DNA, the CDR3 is TGTGCCAGCAGCGTACCAGGGGGGGGCTACACCTTC. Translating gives CASSVPGGGYTF.

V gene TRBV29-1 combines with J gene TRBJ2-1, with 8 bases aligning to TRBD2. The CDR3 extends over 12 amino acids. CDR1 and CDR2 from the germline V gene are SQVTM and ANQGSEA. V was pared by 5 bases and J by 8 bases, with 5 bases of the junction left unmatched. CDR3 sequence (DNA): TGCAGCGTTCATAAAGCGGGAGATGAGCAGTTCTTC. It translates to CSVHKAGDEQFF.

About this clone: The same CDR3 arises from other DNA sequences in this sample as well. CDR3 sequence: CASSLTGVNTEAFF. The CDR3 region has the DNA TGCGCCAGCAGCCTGACAGGCGTGAACACTGAAGCTTTCTTT. The V and J genes are TRBV5-1 and TRBJ1-1; possible D gene TRBD1, 6 bases. CDR3 length: 14 residues. Per the germline V gene, CDR1 is SGHRS and CDR2 is YFSETQ. The V end was cut by 4 bases, the J end by 0 bases, with 10 bases between.

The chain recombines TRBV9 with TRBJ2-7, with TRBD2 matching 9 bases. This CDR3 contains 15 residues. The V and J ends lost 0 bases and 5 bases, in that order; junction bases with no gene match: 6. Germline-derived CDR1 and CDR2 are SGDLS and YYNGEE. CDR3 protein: CASSVDGGRANEQYF. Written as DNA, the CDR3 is TGTGCCAGCAGCGTAGATGGCGGGAGGGCCAACGAGCAGTACTTC.

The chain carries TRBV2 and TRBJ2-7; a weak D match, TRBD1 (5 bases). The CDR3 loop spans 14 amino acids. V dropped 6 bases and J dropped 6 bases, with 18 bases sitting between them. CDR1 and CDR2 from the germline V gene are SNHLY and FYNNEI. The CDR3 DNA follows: TGTGCCAGCAGACCCCCCTTAGACAGAAGCGAGCAGTACTTC. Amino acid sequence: CASRPPLDRSEQYF.

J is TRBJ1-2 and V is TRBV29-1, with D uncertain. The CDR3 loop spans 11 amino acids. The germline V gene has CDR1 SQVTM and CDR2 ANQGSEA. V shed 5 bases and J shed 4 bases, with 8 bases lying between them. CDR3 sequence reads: CSVHKIYGYTF. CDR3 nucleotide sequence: TGCAGCGTTCACAAAATCTATGGCTACACCTTC.

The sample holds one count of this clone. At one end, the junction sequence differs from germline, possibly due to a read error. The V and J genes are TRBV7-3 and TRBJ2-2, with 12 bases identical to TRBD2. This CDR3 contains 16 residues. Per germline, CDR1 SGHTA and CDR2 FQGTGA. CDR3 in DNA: TGTGCCAGCAGCCGGACTAGCGGGGCGAACACCGGGAAGCTGTTTTTT. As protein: CASSRTSGANTGKLFF.

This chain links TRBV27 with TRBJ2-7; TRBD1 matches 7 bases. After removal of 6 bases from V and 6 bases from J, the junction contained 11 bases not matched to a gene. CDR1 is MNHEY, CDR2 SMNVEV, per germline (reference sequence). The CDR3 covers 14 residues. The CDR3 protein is CASRLKGARGEQYF. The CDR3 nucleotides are TGTGCCAGCAGACTCAAGGGGGCGAGGGGCGAGCAGTACTTC.

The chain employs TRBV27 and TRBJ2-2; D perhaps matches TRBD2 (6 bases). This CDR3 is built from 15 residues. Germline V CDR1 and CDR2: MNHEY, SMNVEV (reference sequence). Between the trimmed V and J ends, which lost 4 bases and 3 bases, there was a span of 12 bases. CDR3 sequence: CASSYWGLDTGELFF. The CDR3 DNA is TGTGCCAGCAGTTATTGGGGACTGGACACCGGGGAGCTGTTTTTT.

CDR3 nucleotides: TGTGCCAGTAGTATAGATGGCAGGGCTGGGGCCAACGTCCTGACTTTC. Its protein product is CASSIDGRAGANVLTF. The V gene is TRBV19, the J gene TRBJ2-6; D perhaps matches TRBD1 (5 bases). V was trimmed by 0 bases and J by 2 bases, leaving 8 bases between them. Germline CDR1 LNHDA, CDR2 SQIVND (reference sequence). This CDR3 region has 16 residues.

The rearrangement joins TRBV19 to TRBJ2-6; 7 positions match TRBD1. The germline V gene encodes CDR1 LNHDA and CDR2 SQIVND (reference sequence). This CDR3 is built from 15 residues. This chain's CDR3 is CATGPSSSGANVLTF. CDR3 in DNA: TGTGCGACAGGGCCCTCCTCCTCTGGGGCCAACGTCCTGACTTTC.

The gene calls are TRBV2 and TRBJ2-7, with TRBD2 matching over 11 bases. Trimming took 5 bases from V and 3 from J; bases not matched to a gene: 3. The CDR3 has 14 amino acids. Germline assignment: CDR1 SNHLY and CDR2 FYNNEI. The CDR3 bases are TGTGCCAGCAGTCGGACTAGCGGGTACTACGAGCAGTACTTC. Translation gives CASSRTSGYYEQYF.

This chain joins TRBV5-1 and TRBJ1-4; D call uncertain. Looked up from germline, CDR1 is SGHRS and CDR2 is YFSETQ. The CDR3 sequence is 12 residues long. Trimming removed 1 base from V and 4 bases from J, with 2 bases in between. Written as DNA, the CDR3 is TGCGCCAGCAGCTTGAATAATGAAAAACTGTTTTTT. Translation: CASSLNNEKLFF.

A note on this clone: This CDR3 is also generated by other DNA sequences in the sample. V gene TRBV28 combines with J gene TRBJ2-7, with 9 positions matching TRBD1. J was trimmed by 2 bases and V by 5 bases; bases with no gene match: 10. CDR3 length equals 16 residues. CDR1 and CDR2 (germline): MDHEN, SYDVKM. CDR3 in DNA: TGTGCCAGCAGTGCGTACCCGGGACAGGGAGCCTACGAGCAGTACTTC. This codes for CASSAYPGQGAYEQYF.

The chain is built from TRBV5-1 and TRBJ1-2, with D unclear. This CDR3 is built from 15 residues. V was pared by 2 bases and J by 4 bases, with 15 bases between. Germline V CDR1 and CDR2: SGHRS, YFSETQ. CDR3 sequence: CASSFGPISLYGYTF. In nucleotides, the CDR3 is TGCGCCAGCAGCTTCGGCCCAATTTCTCTCTATGGCTACACCTTC.

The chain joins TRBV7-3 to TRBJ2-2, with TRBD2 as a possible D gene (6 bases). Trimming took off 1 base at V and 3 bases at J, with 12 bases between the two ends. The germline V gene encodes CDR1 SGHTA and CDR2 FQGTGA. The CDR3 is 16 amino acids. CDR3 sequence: CASSLISGGDTGELFF. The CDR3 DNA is TGTGCCAGCAGCTTAATTTCGGGCGGGGACACCGGGGAGCTGTTTTTT. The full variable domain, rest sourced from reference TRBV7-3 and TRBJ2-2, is GAGVSQTPSNKVTEKGKYVELRCDPISGHTALYWYRQSLGQGPEFLIYFQGTGAADDSGLPNDRFFAVRPEGSVSTLKIQRTERGDSAVYLCASSLISGGDTGELFFGEGSRLTVL.

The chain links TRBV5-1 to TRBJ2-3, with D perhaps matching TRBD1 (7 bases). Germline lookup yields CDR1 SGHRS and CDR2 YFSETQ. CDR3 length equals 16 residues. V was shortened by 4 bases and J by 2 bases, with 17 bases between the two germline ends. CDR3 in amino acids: CASSRRRDRTTDTQYF. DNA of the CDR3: TGCGCCAGCAGCCGGAGGCGGGACAGAACCACAGATACGCAGTATTTT.

The CDR3 loop reads CASRRGVSTDTQYF. As DNA, the CDR3 is TGTGCCAGCCGCCGGGGGGTCAGCACAGATACGCAGTATTTT. The chain links TRBV13 to TRBJ2-3; the match to TRBD2 covers 7 bases. CDR3 size: 14 residues. V shed 8 bases and J 0 bases; nucleotides not matched to a gene: 5. CDR1 is PRHDT and CDR2 is FYEKMQ in the germline V gene (reference sequence).

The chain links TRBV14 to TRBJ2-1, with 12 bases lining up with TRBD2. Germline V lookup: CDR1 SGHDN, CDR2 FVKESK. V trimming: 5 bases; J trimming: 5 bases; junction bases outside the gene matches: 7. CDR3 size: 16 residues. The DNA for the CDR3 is TGTGCCAGCAGCGCAGGACTAGCGGGGACCGACAATGAGCAGTTCTTC. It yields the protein CASSAGLAGTDNEQFF.

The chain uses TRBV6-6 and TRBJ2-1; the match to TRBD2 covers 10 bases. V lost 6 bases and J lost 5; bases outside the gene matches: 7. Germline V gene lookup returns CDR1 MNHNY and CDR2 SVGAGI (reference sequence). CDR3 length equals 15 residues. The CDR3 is CASRLILAGDNEQFF. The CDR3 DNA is TGTGCCAGCAGACTGATTCTAGCGGGGGACAATGAGCAGTTCTTC.

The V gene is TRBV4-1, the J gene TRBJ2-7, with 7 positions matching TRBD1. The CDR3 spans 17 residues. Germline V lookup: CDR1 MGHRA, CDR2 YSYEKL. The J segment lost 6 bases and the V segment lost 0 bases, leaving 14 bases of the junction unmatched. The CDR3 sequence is CASSQDATDRVRREQYF. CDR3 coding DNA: TGCGCCAGCAGCCAAGATGCGACCGACAGGGTACGGCGCGAGCAGTACTTC.

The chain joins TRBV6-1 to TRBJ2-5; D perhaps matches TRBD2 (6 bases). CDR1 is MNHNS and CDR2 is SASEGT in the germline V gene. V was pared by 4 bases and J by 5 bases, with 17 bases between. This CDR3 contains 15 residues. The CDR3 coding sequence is TGTGCCAGCAGTGGGGGGGTTGACAGATACGAGACCCAGTACTTC. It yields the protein CASSGGVDRYETQYF.

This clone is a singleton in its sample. For the CDR3, the DNA is TGTGCCAGCAGTTTGGGGGGGCCGCTAGGTGAAAAACTGTTTTTT. It codes for CASSLGGPLGEKLFF. The chain combines TRBV28 with TRBJ1-4; D is possibly TRBD1 (6 bases). Germline assignment: CDR1 MDHEN and CDR2 SYDVKM. Between the trimmed V and J ends, which lost 3 bases and 7 bases, there was a span of 15 bases. The CDR3 is made up of 15 amino acids.

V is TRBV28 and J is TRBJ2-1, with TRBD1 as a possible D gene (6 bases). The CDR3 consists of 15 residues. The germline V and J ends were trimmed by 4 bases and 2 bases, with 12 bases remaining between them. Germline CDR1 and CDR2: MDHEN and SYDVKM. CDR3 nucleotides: TGTGCCAGCAGTTGGGGGCAGGGTACCTACAATGAGCAGTTCTTC. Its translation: CASSWGQGTYNEQFF.

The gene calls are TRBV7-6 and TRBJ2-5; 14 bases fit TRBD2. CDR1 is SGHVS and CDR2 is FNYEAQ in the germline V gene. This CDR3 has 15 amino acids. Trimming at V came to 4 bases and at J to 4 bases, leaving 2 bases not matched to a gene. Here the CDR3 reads CASSSGLAGVETQYF. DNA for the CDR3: TGTGCCAGCAGCTCGGGACTAGCGGGAGTAGAGACCCAGTACTTC.

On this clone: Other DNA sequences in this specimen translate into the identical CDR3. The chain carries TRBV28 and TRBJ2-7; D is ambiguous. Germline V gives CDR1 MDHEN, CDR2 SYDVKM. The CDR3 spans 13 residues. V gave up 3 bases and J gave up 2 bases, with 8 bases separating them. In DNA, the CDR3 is TGTGCCAGCAGTTTGCAAGTCCCCTACGAGCAGTACTTC. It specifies CASSLQVPYEQYF. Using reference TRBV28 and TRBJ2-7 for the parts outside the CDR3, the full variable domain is DVKVTQSSRYLVKRTGEKVFLECVQDMDHENMFWYRQDPGLGLRLIYFSYDVKMKEKGDIPEGYSVSREKKERFSLILESASTNQTSMYLCASSLQVPYEQYFGPGTRLTVT.

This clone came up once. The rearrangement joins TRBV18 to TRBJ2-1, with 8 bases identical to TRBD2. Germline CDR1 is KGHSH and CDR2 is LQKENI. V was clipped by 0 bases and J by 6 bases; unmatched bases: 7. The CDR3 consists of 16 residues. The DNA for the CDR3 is TGTGCCAGCTCACCACCCGGGACTAGTCAATCCAATGAGCAGTTCTTC. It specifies CASSPPGTSQSNEQFF.

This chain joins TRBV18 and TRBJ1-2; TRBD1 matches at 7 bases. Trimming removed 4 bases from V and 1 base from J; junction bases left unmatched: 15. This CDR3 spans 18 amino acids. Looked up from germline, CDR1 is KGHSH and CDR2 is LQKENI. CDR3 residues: CASSQNIPGTDSNYGYTF. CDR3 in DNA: TGTGCCAGCTCACAAAATATTCCCGGGACAGATAGTAACTATGGCTACACCTTC.

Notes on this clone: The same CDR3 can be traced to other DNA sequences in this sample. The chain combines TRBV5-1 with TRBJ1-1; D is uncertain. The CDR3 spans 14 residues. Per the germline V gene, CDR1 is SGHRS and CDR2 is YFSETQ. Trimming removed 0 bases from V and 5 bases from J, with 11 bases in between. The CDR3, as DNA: TGCGCCAGCAGCTTGGGCCCTAGCGGAACTGAAGCTTTCTTT. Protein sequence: CASSLGPSGTEAFF.

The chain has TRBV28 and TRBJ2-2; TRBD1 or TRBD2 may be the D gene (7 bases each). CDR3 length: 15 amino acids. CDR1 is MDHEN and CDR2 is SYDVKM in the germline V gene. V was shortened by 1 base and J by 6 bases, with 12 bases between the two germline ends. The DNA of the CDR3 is TGTGCCAGCAGTTTATCCCAGGGGGGGTCCGGGGAGCTGTTTTTT. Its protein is CASSLSQGGSGELFF.

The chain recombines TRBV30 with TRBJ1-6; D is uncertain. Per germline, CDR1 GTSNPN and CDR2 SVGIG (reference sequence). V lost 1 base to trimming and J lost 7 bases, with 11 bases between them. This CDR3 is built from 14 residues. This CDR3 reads CAWSGGLRNSPLHF. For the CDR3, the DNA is TGTGCCTGGAGTGGGGGTTTAAGGAATTCACCCCTCCACTTT.